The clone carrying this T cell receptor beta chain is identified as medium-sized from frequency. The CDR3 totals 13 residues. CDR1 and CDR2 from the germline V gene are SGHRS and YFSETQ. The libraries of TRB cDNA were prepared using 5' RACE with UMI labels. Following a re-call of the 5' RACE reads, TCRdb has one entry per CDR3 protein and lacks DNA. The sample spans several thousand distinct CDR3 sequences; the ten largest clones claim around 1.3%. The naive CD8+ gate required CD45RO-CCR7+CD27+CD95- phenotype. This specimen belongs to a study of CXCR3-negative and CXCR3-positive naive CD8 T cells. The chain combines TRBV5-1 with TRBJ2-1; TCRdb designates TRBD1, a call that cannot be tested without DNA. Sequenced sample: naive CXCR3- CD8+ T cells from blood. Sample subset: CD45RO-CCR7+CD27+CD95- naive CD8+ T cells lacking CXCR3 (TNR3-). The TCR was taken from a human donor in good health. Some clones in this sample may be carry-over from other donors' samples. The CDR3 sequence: CASSLVRGNEQFF.